This T cell receptor beta chain came from a study of cytomegalovirus exposure and HLA in healthy donors. The PCR ran on 60 Vbeta and 13 Jbeta primers. Clones were read by immunoSEQ multiplex PCR, and TCRdb kept only the in-frame ones, dropping some. The sample has about 150,000 clones; over 70% are singletons. The clonotype comes from a man aged 25 to 40 in good health and CMV-seropositive. Sequencing was performed on PBMCs.

The CDR3 protein is CASSHPGRNTEAFF. In nucleotides, the CDR3 is TGTGCCAGTAGTCACCCCGGGAGGAACACTGAAGCTTTCTTT. The chain employs TRBV19 and TRBJ1-1, with unresolved D. CDR3 size: 14 residues. Trimming pared 5 bases from V and 1 base from J, leaving 11 bases between. Germline CDR1 LNHDA, CDR2 SQIVND (reference sequence).